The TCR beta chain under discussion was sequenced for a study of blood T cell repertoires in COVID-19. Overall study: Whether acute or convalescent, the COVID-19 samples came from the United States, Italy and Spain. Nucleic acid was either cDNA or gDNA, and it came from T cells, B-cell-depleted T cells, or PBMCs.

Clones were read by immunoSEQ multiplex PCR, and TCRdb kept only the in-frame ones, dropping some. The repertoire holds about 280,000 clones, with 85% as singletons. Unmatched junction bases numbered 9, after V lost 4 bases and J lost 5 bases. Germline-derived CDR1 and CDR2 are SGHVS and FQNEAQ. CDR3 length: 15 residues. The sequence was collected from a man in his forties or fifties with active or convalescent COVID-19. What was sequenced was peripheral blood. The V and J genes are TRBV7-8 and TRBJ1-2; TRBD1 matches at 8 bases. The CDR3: CASSSLDRDPYGYTF. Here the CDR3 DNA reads TGTGCCAGCAGCTCCTTGGACAGGGACCCGTATGGCTACACCTTC.